Each of the 18 T cell receptor beta chains below was sequenced from the same sample in a study of immune characterization of retroperitoneal liposarcoma. MiXCR, run by TCRdb on the PCR reads, gives a single entry per CDR3 protein. The data contain some 10,000 distinct CDR3 sequences, 27% of them singletons. The sample comprised tumor tissue. The receptors here all came from a female donor with retroperitoneal liposarcoma.

Sample share makes this clonotype medium-sized (0.01 to 0.1%). The chain links TRBV6-1 to TRBJ2-1; 10 nucleotides match TRBD2. V was pared by 8 bases and J by 10 bases, with 5 bases of the junction left unmatched. The length of the CDR3 is 12 residues. The germline CDR1 and CDR2 sequences are MNHNS and SASEGT. As DNA, the CDR3 is TGTGCCAGCGAGCGGGAGGGGTACGAGCAGTTCTTC. Its translation: CASEREGYEQFF.

In its sample, this clonotype was seen a few times. J is TRBJ1-1 and V is TRBV6-6; 7 bases match TRBD1. Germline CDR1 is MNHNY and CDR2 is SVGAGI (reference sequence). The CDR3 spans 15 residues. Trimming removed 1 base from V and 0 bases from J; junction bases left unmatched: 2. Written as DNA, the CDR3 is TGTGCCAGCAGTTACTTGGGGACAGTGAACACTGAAGCTTTCTTT. Amino acid sequence: CASSYLGTVNTEAFF.

This clonotype was seen repeatedly, ten times or more. The chain recombines TRBV6-1 with TRBJ2-3; D may be TRBD1 or TRBD2 (5 bases each). The ends were cut back, 5 bases at V and 4 bases at J, with 16 bases in the middle. Germline V gene sequence: CDR1 MNHNS, CDR2 SASEGT. The CDR3 is made up of 15 amino acids. The CDR3 region is CASSLEGSRADTQYF. CDR3 coding DNA: TGTGCCAGCAGTCTCGAGGGGTCGCGGGCAGATACGCAGTATTTT.

This clonotype qualifies as medium-sized (0.01 to 0.1%). This chain joins TRBV6-1 and TRBJ2-1; D is unresolved. The length of the CDR3 is 13 residues. The germline V gene has CDR1 MNHNS and CDR2 SASEGT. V gave up 6 bases and J gave up 5 bases, with 11 bases separating them. Here the CDR3 reads CASRPVRNNEQFF. DNA for the CDR3: TGTGCCAGCAGACCGGTCAGGAACAATGAGCAGTTCTTC.

The chain combines TRBV11-3 with TRBJ2-1; 11 bases are shared with TRBD2. The CDR3 has 15 residues. V trimming: 2 bases; J trimming: 7 bases; junction bases outside the gene matches: 4. CDR1 is SGHNT, CDR2 YENEEA, per germline. The CDR3 protein is CASSLLLAGGNEQFF. DNA of the CDR3: TGTGCCAGCAGCTTACTGCTAGCGGGAGGAAATGAGCAGTTCTTC.

This chain links TRBV11-2 with TRBJ2-7, with 9 bases identical to TRBD2. The CDR3 extends over 15 amino acids. V was pared by 6 bases and J by 0 bases, with 6 bases of the junction left unmatched. From germline, CDR1 is SGHAT and CDR2 FQNNGV. The CDR3 DNA sequence: TGTGCCAGCAGTTGGACTAGCGCGAGCTCCTACGAGCAGTACTTC. Translated: CASSWTSASSYEQYF.

There are many counts of this clonotype. V and J are TRBV12-3 or TRBV12-4 and TRBJ2-1; a possible D gene is TRBD1 (7 bases). The V end lost 5 bases, the J end lost 10 bases, and 21 bases lay between the germline ends. This CDR3 comprises 15 residues. CDR3 in amino acids: CASSPGRGVSYEQFF. CDR3 in DNA: TGTGCCAGCAGTCCCGGCAGGGGGGTATCCTACGAGCAGTTCTTC.

This rearrangement joins TRBV6-1 to TRBJ2-7; maybe TRBD2 (5 bases). Germline values: CDR1 MNHNS, CDR2 SASEGT. Trimming took 7 bases from V and 6 from J, leaving 19 bases between them. There are 14 residues in the CDR3. The CDR3 DNA follows: TGTGCCAGCACTTCTTTAGAGGGAAGAACCGAGCAGTACTTC. Residues: CASTSLEGRTEQYF.

V usage is TRBV6-5 and J usage is TRBJ2-5; D is unresolved. CDR3 length equals 16 residues. Germline CDR1 is MNHEY and CDR2 is SVGAGI. The germline V and J ends were trimmed by 5 bases and 2 bases, with 18 bases remaining between them. In DNA, the CDR3 is TGTGCCAGCAGTCTATCGTGGAACCCGAGTCAAGAGACCCAGTACTTC. Translation: CASSLSWNPSQETQYF.

The table lists this clonotype with a few counts. The chain uses TRBV6-1 and TRBJ1-5; D is unresolved. The germline gives CDR1 MNHNS, CDR2 SASEGT. The CDR3 contains 14 residues. Trimming took 7 bases from V and 2 from J, leaving 12 bases between them. The CDR3 DNA reads as TGTGCCAGCACCCCTGCAGGCGGCAATCAGCCCCAGCATTTT. Translated: CASTPAGGNQPQHF.

This sequence joins TRBV11-2 and TRBJ2-1; 8 bases agree with TRBD2. The germline V gene has CDR1 SGHAT and CDR2 FQNNGV. The CDR3 contains 14 residues. Trimming took 8 bases from V and 10 from J; bases not matched to a gene: 13. This CDR3 is CASAGPRGVWEQFF. Here the CDR3 DNA reads TGTGCCAGCGCCGGTCCGCGGGGGGTTTGGGAGCAGTTCTTC. The complete variable domain, with remaining parts taken from reference TRBV11-2 and TRBJ2-1, reads EAGVAQSPRYKIIEKRQSVAFWCNPISGHATLYWYQQILGQGPKLLIQFQNNGVVDDSQLPKDRFSAERLKGVDSTLKIQPAKLEDSAVYLCASAGPRGVWEQFFGPGTRLTVL.

This clonotype is medium-sized by share. The J gene is TRBJ2-5, the V gene TRBV12-3 or TRBV12-4; TRBD1 aligns across 8 bases. The CDR3 loop spans 15 amino acids. With 1 base clipped from V and 2 bases from J, the junction kept 3 bases outside the gene matches. DNA of the CDR3: TGTGCCAGCAGTTTAGGACAGGGGATTCAAGAGACCCAGTACTTC. Translation gives CASSLGQGIQETQYF.

This chain uses TRBV6-5 with TRBJ2-3, with D tentatively TRBD1 or TRBD2 (5 bases each). V lost 5 bases, J lost 5 bases, and 26 bases lay in between. The CDR3 extends over 18 amino acids. Germline CDR1 MNHEY, CDR2 SVGAGI. CDR3 loop: CASSRDPDQEGVEDTQYF. The CDR3, as DNA: TGTGCCAGCAGTCGGGACCCTGACCAAGAGGGAGTAGAAGATACGCAGTATTTT.

This clonotype was counted at least ten times. This rearrangement joins TRBV6-1 to TRBJ2-4; TRBD2 aligns across 9 bases. V trimming: 6 bases; J trimming: 13 bases; junction bases outside the gene matches: 13. Germline CDR1 reads MNHNS; CDR2 reads SASEGT. This CDR3 spans 14 amino acids. In nucleotides, the CDR3 is TGTGCCAGCAGAACCTTAGGGACTAGCTGGGAGCAGTACTTC. Protein: CASRTLGTSWEQYF.

By share, this clonotype ranks as medium-sized. The chain carries TRBV7-2 and TRBJ1-4, with D possibly TRBD1 on 5 matching bases. The length of the CDR3 is 14 residues. Germline loops: CDR1 SGHTA, CDR2 FQGNSA. Deletions cut 2 bases from V and 8 bases from J, with 12 bases between. CDR3 amino acids: CASSLNQGSEKLFF. The CDR3 region has the DNA TGTGCCAGCAGCTTAAACCAGGGCTCGGAAAAACTGTTTTTT. The whole variable domain, remainder taken from reference TRBV7-2 and TRBJ1-4, is GAGVSQSPSNKVTEKGKDVELRCDPISGHTALYWYRQSLGQGLEFLIYFQGNSAPDKSGLPSDRFSAERTGGSVSTLTIQRTQQEDSAVYLCASSLNQGSEKLFFGSGTQLSVL.

This chain connects TRBV7-8 to TRBJ2-1, with D perhaps being TRBD1 or TRBD2 (5 bases each). The CDR3 extends over 15 amino acids. Germline V gene sequence: CDR1 SGHVS, CDR2 FQNEAQ. Trimming took off 4 bases at V and 13 bases at J, with 23 bases between the two ends. CDR3 sequence: CASSSIAGTQETQFF. CDR3 coding DNA: TGTGCCAGCAGCTCTATAGCTGGGACCCAAGAGACCCAGTTCTTC. Filled out from reference TRBV7-8 and TRBJ2-1, the complete variable domain reads GAGVSQSPRYKVAKRGQDVALRCDPISGHVSLFWYQQALGQGPEFLTYFQNEAQLDKSGLPSDRFFAERPEGSVSTLKIQRTQQEDSAVYLCASSSIAGTQETQFFGPGTRLTVL.

This clonotype is categorized as large. The chain combines TRBV6-6 with TRBJ2-5; D uncertain. V was clipped by 2 bases and J by 2 bases, with 9 bases between them. In germline, CDR1 is MNHNY, CDR2 SVGAGI (reference sequence). The CDR3 spans 14 residues. CDR3 DNA: TGTGCCAGCAGTTACGGCCTAGGACAAGAGACCCAGTACTTC. This gives the protein CASSYGLGQETQYF.

The V call is TRBV7-2, the J call TRBJ2-1; D may correspond to TRBD1 or TRBD2 (6 bases each). Germline-derived CDR1 and CDR2 are SGHTA and FQGNSA. This CDR3 is 15 amino acids long. V was shortened by 1 base and J by 13 bases, with 20 bases between the two germline ends. CDR3 sequence (DNA): TGTGCCAGCAGCTTAGATGGGGGCCCGGGGGAGACCCAGTTCTTC. This translates into CASSLDGGPGETQFF.